This T cell receptor beta chain was observed in a study of T cells expressing NK-cell markers. At the level of the study: Beta-chain profiling covered CD3+CD56+NKG2C+, CD3+CD56+NKG2C- and CD3+CD56-NKG2C+ sorted subsets. In the group of eight sequenced donors, seven were HCMV-seropositive and one was seronegative. Study results and caveats: The share of CD8+ T cells held by dominant NKG2C+ clonotypes was about 1.0-7.5% in about six donors. HCMV specificity of the expanded NKG2C+ T cell clones was not established.

The CDR3 covers 13 residues. The germline CDR1 and CDR2 sequences are SQVTM and ANQGSEA. TCRdb re-called the 5' RACE reads and shows each CDR3 protein once, DNA omitted. The sample holds about 390,000 distinct CDR3 sequences. Details on this clonotype: Its antigen is unidentified.

The sequence came from a woman between 50 and 59 years old in good health. The chain joins TRBV29-1 to TRBJ1-1. The sample taken for sequencing was blood T cells: a sorted CD56 or NKG2C T cell subset, CD4+ or CD8+ T cells, or bulk PBMC T cells (not recorded which). This CDR3 is CSVGNKKNTEAFF. The variable domain in full, completed from reference TRBV29-1 and TRBJ1-1, reads SAVISQKPSRDICQRGTSLTIQCQVDSQVTMMFWYRQQPGQSLTLIATANQGSEATYESGFVIDKFPISRPNLTFSTLTVSNMSPEDSSIYLCSVGNKKNTEAFFGQGTRLTVV.